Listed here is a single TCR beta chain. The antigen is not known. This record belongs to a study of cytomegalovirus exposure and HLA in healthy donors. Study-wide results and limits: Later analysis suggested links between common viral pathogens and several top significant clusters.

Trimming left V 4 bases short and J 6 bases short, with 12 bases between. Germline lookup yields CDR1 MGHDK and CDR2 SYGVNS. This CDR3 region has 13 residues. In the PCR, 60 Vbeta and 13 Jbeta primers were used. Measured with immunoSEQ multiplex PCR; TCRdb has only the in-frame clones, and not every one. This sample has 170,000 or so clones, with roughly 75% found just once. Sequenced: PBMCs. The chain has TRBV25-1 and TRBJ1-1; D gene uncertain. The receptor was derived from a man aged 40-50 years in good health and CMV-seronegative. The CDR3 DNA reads TGTGCCAGCAGTGCAGACCTGCGGGCTGAAGCTTTCTTT. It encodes CASSADLRAEAFF.